The sequence of this TCR beta chain was determined in a study of shared clonotypes between healthy human individuals (TCRdb year 2020). Study-level background: A couple of women and a few men aged 18 to 49 years were included in the cohort. Blood TCR repertoires of five healthy adults were deeply sequenced to estimate repertoire size and the extent of clonotype sharing between individuals. To increase sequencing depth and limit assay-specific biases, TCR repertoire library preparation and sequencing were carried out by different laboratories using diverse techniques. Each donor's leukapheresis produced roughly between roughly 0.85 and 10 billion PBMCs. For each donor, three plates each were used for CD4 naive and CD4 memory, two plates were used for CD8 naive, and one plate was used for CD8 memory.

On this clone itself: No cognate antigen has been identified for it. Per-nucleotide qualities are absent, and no much larger clonotype sits a single base away.

What the study reported, not specific to this receptor: Rarefaction of sorted-subset datasets indicated incomplete sequencing despite the large sequencing depth. Compared with non-shared clonotypes, clonotypes shared by all four sorted-subset donors had higher generation probabilities. When several donors were compared, the shared fraction of clonotypes was approximately 5% for naive CD4, 3.5% to 4% for naive CD8, 2.3% for memory CD4, and roughly 0.4% for memory CD8. Naive subsets generally had larger estimated clonotype richness than memory subsets did. The small number of donors limited the genetic and exposure-history diversity represented. Only blood was sampled, and tissue TCR repertoires likely differ from those in blood. Based on pairwise subsampling, the degree of clonotype sharing among donors was expected to be affected by sequencing depth.

Using the deep immunoSEQ assay, multiplex PCR amplified TCR CDR3 regions from genomic DNA. Extracted genomic DNA from each cell subset was spread evenly across all wells of several immunoSEQ 96-well plates, with each plate serving as a replicate. Each replicate PCR for sorted subsets received about 0.2 ug genomic DNA, equal to about 30,000 T cell genomes. The purified libraries were quantified using a Qubit 3.0 fluorometer, sized with a Bioanalyzer 2100, and then quantified again using the KAPA Library Quantification kit. Every immunoSEQ 96-well plate was sequenced on a separate single-read 150-cycle Illumina NextSeq 550 flow cell. Concerning the study's data processing: The immunoSEQ output contained only junctional sequences without quality scores, so filtering could not match that applied to full-length reads. To assign V/J genes and CDR3, sequences were annotated using PyIR, a Python wrapper for IgBLAST v1.9, with IMGT germline references. Reads were removed for weak V/J assignments (E-value above 1e-6), missing CDR3, stop codons, out-of-frame junctions, or ambiguous translated residues. V3J clonotypes were defined as sequences sharing the same inferred V gene, J gene, and CDR3 amino acid sequence. Percentage overlap between repertoires was computed as shared unique clonotypes divided by the size of the smaller repertoire. Richness of each repertoire was evaluated using RTK rarefaction, the Chao1 estimator, and Recon v2.1 estimates of unobserved clonotypes. For all TCRbeta clonotypes obtained by the gDNA method from a handful of donors, generation probabilities were computed with OLGA. TCRdb retrieved this table from immuneACCESS and kept in-frame rearrangements only. Not all clones are present; in checked studies, unresolved V genes account for under half, and no reason is known for the remainder. V and J calls plus clone size are reproduced from that table; the DNA served to infer D and trimming. Here the sample has hundreds of thousands of clones; approximately 79% occur a single time. The ten most abundant clones make up under 2% of the sample.

Donors were healthy HIV-negative adults with no recently reported acute infections or vaccinations. Every donor was a Caucasian adult living in Nashville, Tennessee, USA. CD4+ T cells were enriched by magnetic negative selection, after which naive cells were positively selected on CD45RA and the negative fraction was taken as the memory subset. After blood collection by leukapheresis, PBMCs were isolated using Ficoll-Histopaque density gradient centrifugation and then cryopreserved in the vapor phase of liquid nitrogen. Analytical flow cytometry was used to check the purity and quantity of every magnetically sorted T cell population. From each sorted fraction, genomic DNA was isolated and quantified by UV absorbance on a Nanodrop 2000c. The CDR3 contains 15 residues, cysteine and phenylalanine counted. Only the CDR3 part of the read is kept: 45 bases, read in frame from the first base. In the germline V gene (reference sequence), CDR1 corresponds to MNHEY and CDR2 to SMNVEV. Trimming removed 5 bases from V and 0 bases from J; the gene matches leave 2 bases unexplained.

The rearranged segments are TRBV27 and TRBJ1-3; 9 of the junction bases match TRBD1. This sequence originates from a woman aged 30 to 39 in good health. Sequencing was carried out using memory CD4+ T cells sorted from blood. This specimen's cell subset or site label, interpreted: CD45RA-negative fraction. The CDR3: CASSLDRGSGNTIYF. The nucleotide sequence reads TGTGCCAGCAGTCTGGACAGGGGCTCTGGAAACACCATATATTTT.